The sequence of this T cell receptor (beta chain) was determined in a study of T-cell memory formation after mild COVID-19. Study-level points and caveats: Clonal second-wave expansions that peaked on day 37 had unconfirmed SARS-CoV-2 specificity.

5'RACE primed at constant segments yielded TCR alpha and TCR beta cDNA libraries bearing sample barcodes and UMIs. TCRdb re-derived calls from the 5' RACE reads in MiXCR, one entry per CDR3 protein. The sample records about 320,000 distinct CDR3 sequences, roughly an eighth being singletons. In the case of this clonotype: Antigen: not known.

Sequenced material: PBMCs or a T cell subset sorted from them (not recorded which). The TCR was taken from a young man who had mild COVID-19 (a few samples of this study predate the infection). Cell type and time point are not known.

DNA of the CDR3: TGTGCCAGCAGCTTACGTCGGAGCAACACCGGGGAGCTGTTTTTT. Translated, it gives CASSLRRSNTGELFF. The chain carries TRBV7-2 and TRBJ2-2; D is unclear. V lost 2 bases, J lost 2 bases, and 9 bases lay in between. CDR1 is SGHTA and CDR2 is FQGNSA in the germline V gene. This CDR3 has 15 amino acids. Complete variable domain (other parts from reference TRBV7-2 and TRBJ2-2): GAGVSQSPSNKVTEKGKDVELRCDPISGHTALYWYRQSLGQGLEFLIYFQGNSAPDKSGLPSDRFSAERTGGSVSTLTIQRTQQEDSAVYLCASSLRRSNTGELFFGEGSRLTVL.